The clone carrying this TCR beta chain showed up many times. TCRdb reanalysed the RACE reads using MiXCR and keeps one entry per CDR3 protein. The sample has approximately 110,000 distinct CDR3 sequences; 9.5% to 12% are singletons. Time point specified: patch test 1, 2 weeks after DPC sensitization. The treatment is: therapeutic diphenylcyclopropenone sensitization with weekly scalp DPC. The study drew its donors from alopecia patients who were 18 to 70 years old and suitable for DPC. V trimming: 5 bases; J trimming: 5 bases; junction bases outside the gene matches: 12. Germline V gene lookup returns CDR1 SGHTA and CDR2 FQGNSA. The CDR3 runs 17 residues. This specimen belongs to a study of human T cells and chemical hapten exposure. Study at large: From small differences in pooled library volume came most of the variation in per-sample TCR yields.

The sequencing here drew on whole blood, taken in connection with sensitization to the hapten diphenylcyclopropenone (DPC). This TCR came from a woman in her thirties or forties with alopecia areata. Some clones in this sample may be carry-over from other donors' samples. This chain links TRBV7-2 with TRBJ1-5; 10 bases align to TRBD1. CDR3 DNA sequence: TGTGCCAGCAGCCTACTAAGCGGACAGGGGGTCGATCAGCCCCAGCATTTT. It yields the protein CASSLLSGQGVDQPQHF.